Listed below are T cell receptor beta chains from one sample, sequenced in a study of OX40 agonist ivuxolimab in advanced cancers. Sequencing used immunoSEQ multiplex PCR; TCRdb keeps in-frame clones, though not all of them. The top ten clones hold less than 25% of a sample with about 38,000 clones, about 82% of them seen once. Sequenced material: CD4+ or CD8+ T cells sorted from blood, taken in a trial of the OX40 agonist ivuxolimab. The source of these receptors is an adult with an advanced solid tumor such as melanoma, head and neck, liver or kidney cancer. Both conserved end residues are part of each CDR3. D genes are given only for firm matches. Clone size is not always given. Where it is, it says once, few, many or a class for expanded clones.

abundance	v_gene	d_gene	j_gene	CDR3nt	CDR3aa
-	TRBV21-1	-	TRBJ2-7	TGTGCCAGCAGCAAACCCGCGGGACAGGGGAGGTCCTACGAGCAGTACTTC	CASSKPAGQGRSYEQYF
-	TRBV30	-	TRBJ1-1	TGTGCCTGGAGTGCAGGGGTTGGGGACACTGAAGCTTTCTTT	CAWSAGVGDTEAFF
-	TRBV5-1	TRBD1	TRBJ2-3	TGCGCCAGCAGTCTCGGACAGGGGATGGGCACAGATACGCAGTATTTT	CASSLGQGMGTDTQYF
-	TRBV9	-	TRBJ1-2	TGTGCCAGCAGCGTTGAGGGGATGGAGGGGAATGGCTACACCTTC	CASSVEGMEGNGYTF
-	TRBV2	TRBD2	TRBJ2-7	TGTGCCAGCGGGAGGGGCGTCTCCTACGAGCAGTACTTC	CASGRGVSYEQYF
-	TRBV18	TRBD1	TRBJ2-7	TGTGCCAGCTCACCAGGACAGGGACGCTACGAGCAGTACTTC	CASSPGQGRYEQYF
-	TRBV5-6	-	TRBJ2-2	TGTGCCAGCAGCCTCCCAGGACAGATTAATACCCTCACCGGGGAGCTGTTTTTT	CASSLPGQINTLTGELFF
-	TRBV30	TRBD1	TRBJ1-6	TGTGCCTGGAGATGGGGACAGGCGAATTCACCCCTCCACTTT	CAWRWGQANSPLHF
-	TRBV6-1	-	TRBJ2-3	TGTGCCAGCAGTGAAGGGATAGCTGGGAATACGCAGTATTTT	CASSEGIAGNTQYF
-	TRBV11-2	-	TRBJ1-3	TGTGCCAGCAGCTTGTATGTTCCCCTTTATGGCAGGGGTGGAAACACCATATATTTT	CASSLYVPLYGRGGNTIYF
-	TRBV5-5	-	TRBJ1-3	TGTGCCAGCAGCTTGTGGGGTTCTGGAAACACCATATATTTT	CASSLWGSGNTIYF
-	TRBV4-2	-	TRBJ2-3	TGTGCCAGCAGCCGGACCCAGGATACGCAGTATTTT	CASSRTQDTQYF
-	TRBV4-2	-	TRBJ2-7	TGTGCCAGCAGCCAAGAGCTGAGGTCCTACGAGCAGTACTTC	CASSQELRSYEQYF
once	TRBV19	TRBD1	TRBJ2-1	TGTGCCAGTGCTAGACAGGGGCAATACAATGAGCAGTTCTTC	CASARQGQYNEQFF
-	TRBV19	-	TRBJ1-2	TGTGCCAGTAGTATGGGAAAGGGGTCTTATGGCTACACCTTC	CASSMGKGSYGYTF
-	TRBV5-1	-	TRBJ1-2	TGCGCCAGCAGCTCCGGGACACGTTACTACGGCGGCTACACCTTC	CASSSGTRYYGGYTF
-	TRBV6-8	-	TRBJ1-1	TGTGCCAGCAGTCTGGACGCTTTCGGGAAATTGGCTTTCTTT	CASSLDAFGKLAFF
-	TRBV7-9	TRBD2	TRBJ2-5	TGTGCCAGCAGCCCCCTAGCGGACCAAGAGACCCAGTACTTC	CASSPLADQETQYF
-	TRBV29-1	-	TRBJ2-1	TGCAGCGGGGGGGCGGGATTCTACAATGAGCAGTTCTTC	CSGGAGFYNEQFF
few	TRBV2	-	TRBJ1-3	TGTGCCAGCAGTGAAGGGCGAAACACCATATATTTT	CASSEGRNTIYF
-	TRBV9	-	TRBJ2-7	TGTGCCAGCAGCGTATCAACAGTCACCTCCTACGAGCAGTACTTC	CASSVSTVTSYEQYF
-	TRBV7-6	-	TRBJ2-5	TGTGCCAGCAGCAACCGACTGACGGGGCGGGAGACCCAGTACTTC	CASSNRLTGRETQYF
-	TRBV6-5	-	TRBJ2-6	TGTGCCAGCAGTTACGTAGGGGCCGGGGCCAACGTCCTGACTTTC	CASSYVGAGANVLTF
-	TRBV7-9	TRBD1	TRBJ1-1	TGTGCCAGCAGCTTAAATCGACAGGGGACTGAAGCTTTCTTT	CASSLNRQGTEAFF
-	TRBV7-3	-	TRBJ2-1	TGTGCCAGCGCGAGCGGGACAGCCGTCAATGAGCAGTTCTTC	CASASGTAVNEQFF
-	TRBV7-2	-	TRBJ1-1	TGTGCCAGCAGCCTCGTCGCTGAAGCTTTCTTT	CASSLVAEAFF
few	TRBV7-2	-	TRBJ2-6	TGTGCCAGCAGCTGGGGGCGCGGTGGGGCCAACGTCCTGACTTTC	CASSWGRGGANVLTF
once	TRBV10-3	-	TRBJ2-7	TGTGCCATCAGTGATCCCAGAGGCTACGAGCAGTACTTC	CAISDPRGYEQYF
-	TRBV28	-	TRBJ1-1	TGTGCCAGCTGGGACCGGGACACTGAAGCTTTCTTT	CASWDRDTEAFF
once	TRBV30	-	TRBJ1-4	TGTGCCTCCCCAAAGGACCGCGACGGGGAAAAACTGTTTTTT	CASPKDRDGEKLFF
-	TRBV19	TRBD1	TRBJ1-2	TGTGCCAGTAGTACAACCGCCAGGGGGGACTATGGCTACACCTTC	CASSTTARGDYGYTF
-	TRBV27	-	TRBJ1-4	TGTGCCAGCAGTTTATTCGGGGCAACTAATGAAAAACTGTTTTTT	CASSLFGATNEKLFF
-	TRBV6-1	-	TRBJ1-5	TGTGCCGGCAGTGAAACACGGGGGGGCAATCAGCCCCAGCATTTT	CAGSETRGGNQPQHF
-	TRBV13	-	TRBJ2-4	TGTGCCAGCAGCTTCGGGGGAACCAAAAACATTCAGTACTTC	CASSFGGTKNIQYF
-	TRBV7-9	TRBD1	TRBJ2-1	TGTGCCAGCACCCCACAGGGGATTGGTGAGCAGTTCTTC	CASTPQGIGEQFF
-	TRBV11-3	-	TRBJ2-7	TGTGCCAGCAGCCCTCGACCGGAACAGTCCTACGAGCAGTACTTC	CASSPRPEQSYEQYF
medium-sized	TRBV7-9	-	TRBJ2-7	TGTGCCAGCAGCTTTAGGCAGGGGGGGCTCGAGCAGTACTTC	CASSFRQGGLEQYF
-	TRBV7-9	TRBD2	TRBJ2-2	TGTGCCAGACAAGGGACTAGCGGGTTAAACACCGGGGAGCTGTTTTTT	CARQGTSGLNTGELFF
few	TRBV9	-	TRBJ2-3	TGTGCCAGCAGCGTAGGTGGGGAGTACGCAGATACGCAGTATTTT	CASSVGGEYADTQYF
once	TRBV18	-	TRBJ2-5	TGTGCCAGCTCACCACCCCCCGGAGAAGAGACCCAGTACTTC	CASSPPPGEETQYF
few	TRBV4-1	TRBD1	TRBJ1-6	TGCGCCAGCAGCCAAGCTACCGGAGGGGACAGGAGCTCCTATAATTCACCCCTCCACTTT	CASSQATGGDRSSYNSPLHF
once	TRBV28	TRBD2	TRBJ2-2	TGTGCCAGCAGTTTACGCTCCGGGGCGGGGGGAAACACCGGGGAGCTGTTTTTT	CASSLRSGAGGNTGELFF
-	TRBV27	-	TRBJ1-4	TGTGCCAGCAGTTTATCGCGACCGACAGAAACAACTAATGAAAAACTGTTTTTT	CASSLSRPTETTNEKLFF
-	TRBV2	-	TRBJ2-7	TGTGCCAGCAATTTGTGGGGCTACGAGCAGTACTTC	CASNLWGYEQYF
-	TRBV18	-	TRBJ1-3	TGTGCCAGCTCACCCAGGGTTCGCACGGCTGGAAACACCATATATTTT	CASSPRVRTAGNTIYF
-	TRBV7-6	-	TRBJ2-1	TGTGCCAGCAGCCTTACCACGGACGTTCGGGAGCAGTTCTTC	CASSLTTDVREQFF
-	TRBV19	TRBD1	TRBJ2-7	TGTGCCAGTAGTATAGCCGGGACAGGGCCCTACGAGCAGTACTTC	CASSIAGTGPYEQYF
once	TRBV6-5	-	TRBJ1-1	TGTGCCAGCAGTTACAATCCCTGGGCGGAAGCTTTCTTT	CASSYNPWAEAFF
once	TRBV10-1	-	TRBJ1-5	TGCGCCAGCAGTTCAGGGTACGGTCAGCCCCAGCATTTT	CASSSGYGQPQHF
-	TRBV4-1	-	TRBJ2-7	TGCGCCAGCAGCCAAGGAACAGGGAAATGGCGGTCCTACGAGCAGTACTTC	CASSQGTGKWRSYEQYF
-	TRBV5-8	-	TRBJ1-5	TGTGCCAGCAGCTCTCCAAGTCAGCCCCAGCATTTT	CASSSPSQPQHF